This T cell receptor beta chain originates from a study of cytotoxic CD8 clonotypes in ibrutinib-treated CLL. Overall study results and limits: Clonality at baseline surpassed age-matched healthy donors and tracked circulating CD8+ T-cell counts.

The CDR3 runs to 14 residues. Per germline, CDR1 MGHDK and CDR2 SYGVNS. V gave up 2 bases and J gave up 10 bases, with 15 bases separating them. Notes on this clone: Its cognate antigen is unknown.

The planned depth of sequencing spanned 1 in 200,000 to 1 in 1 million T cells. Method: immunoSEQ multiplex PCR; TCRdb's copy keeps in-frame clones and lacks some. Here the sample spans about 310,000 clones, 80% being singletons. The chain couples TRBV25-1 to TRBJ2-1; D possibly uses TRBD1 or TRBD2 (5 bases each). The sample was PBMCs, taken before ibrutinib treatment. This clonotype was obtained from a human donor with chronic lymphocytic leukemia. This CDR3 reads CASSEGRGVREQFF. CDR3 nucleotide sequence: TGTGCCAGCAGTGAAGGTAGAGGGGTTAGGGAGCAGTTCTTC.